The text below deals with one T cell receptor beta chain. Its antigen is currently not known. No much larger clone exists at a distance of one base, and base qualities are not known. The cohort was made up of approximately 700 healthy bone marrow donors. At the time of sampling, every cohort member was nominally healthy, though immune exposures that went unrecorded were likely present. The donor tested CMV seropositive, placing the donor among the approximately 290 seropositive members of the cohort. Each donor provided a peripheral blood sample, and peripheral blood mononuclear cells were used for TCR beta sequencing. Genomic DNA extraction from the blood cell samples was performed with the Qiagen DNeasy Blood Extraction Kit. CDR1 is given as MGHRA and CDR2 as YSYEKL, both from the germline V gene. The germline ends are 13 bases apart after V is trimmed by 0 bases and J by 7 bases. The CDR3 spans 15 residues, from the cysteine through the phenylalanine. The kept DNA is CDR3 alone, 45 bases in frame from the first base.

The data stem from a study of cytomegalovirus exposure and HLA in healthy donors (dated by TCRdb to 2016 to 2017). Study-level background: In an earlier analysis of some 550 of the donors, around 290 Gb of sequence data and about 110 million unique TCR beta sequences from about 179 million T cells were reported. Roughly 300 gigabases of sequencing data and around 87 million unique TCR sequences were included in an early release covering 550 to 650 HLA-typed donors. Among the roughly 390 genotyped donors, around 81% belonged to the genetic ancestry cluster associated with self-reported Caucasian donors. The study was designed to test whether signatures of past pathogen exposure could be identified by cataloging public T cell receptors. The study profiled the T cell repertoires of 500 to 800 subjects by immunosequencing and related them to cytomegalovirus serostatus. Along with the approximately 700-subject first cohort, a separate validation cohort of more than 90 different subjects was used. To predict cytomegalovirus infection status, the study combined high-throughput TCR immunosequencing, statistical association of individual TCRs with disease status, and machine learning. To study patterns of TCR occurrence, a later analysis re-analyzed previously published TCR beta repertoires from around 660 donors and added high-resolution HLA genotyping. Rather than using new phenotypic data, the later analysis identified candidate immune exposures from TCR beta sequences and from how often those sequences occurred across donors. In an earlier analysis of about 590 of the donors, high-throughput TCR beta sequencing was used to judge whether each TCR beta V gene segment behaved as functional or pseudogenic. Donor age, sex, ethnicity and CMV serostatus were collected together with the repertoire data. In a later genetic analysis, genome-wide SNP genotypes for about three fifths of the 666 donors were used, and that subset was treated as a discovery cohort. Every discovery cohort repertoire had been produced on one sequencing platform. HLA typing covered class I and class II loci at four-digit resolution. Typing coverage varied by locus: about 629-630 donors for A, B, C, DRB1 and DQB1; roughly 500 for DQA1; about 590 for DPA1; fewer than 480 for DPB1. A handful of DR-DQ haplotypes were treated as single units for association and clustering because of strong linkage in the cohort. Among roughly 400 genotyped donors of the cohort, an average of 235,054 unique TCR beta nucleotide sequences were sequenced per donor, around a sixth of them non-productive. General conclusions and limits of the study: The presence/absence analyses assumed that sequencing depth was roughly uniform across donors, and that assumption may not be true. The classifier was reported to diagnose cytomegalovirus status with high specificity and sensitivity in both the original cohort and the validation cohort. Because HLA typing was unavailable for some donors at each locus, only the typed subset was used in association tests. Three of the identified cytomegalovirus-associated TCR beta chains were confirmed in vitro to be specific for cytomegalovirus antigens. A later analysis associated about 16,000 TCR beta sequences with specific HLA alleles at a false discovery rate of 0.05. In an earlier analysis of approximately 600 of the donors, most TCR beta V segments were observed in productive rearrangements about 90% or about 30% of the time, broadly matching IMGT annotations. While some public TCRs were present in many individuals, most TCR sequences turned up only very rarely across donors. Because counts were too low, more than 15 rarely observed V segments, including chromosome 9 orphons, were excluded from the earlier analysis of 587 of the donors. The study gave a list of over 150 TCR beta chains associated with cytomegalovirus. A further reported finding was that TCR beta sequences accurately predicted the HLA-A and HLA-B alleles for most subjects in the first cohort. In a later analysis, HLA-associated TCR beta chains were found to be more clonally expanded and to have lower generation probabilities than equally common non-associated chains. The cohort was sequenced for TCR beta chains only, and without alpha or paired-chain data the features that could be detected were limited. An association between a missense DCLRE1C variant and V-gene and J-gene trimming of TCR beta chains was found in a later genetic analysis and replicated in an independent cohort. According to a later genetic analysis, donors in an Asian-associated ancestry cluster had fewer N-insertions in productive TCRs than the roughly 700-donor mean. According to a later analysis, parvovirus B19, influenza, CMV and Epstein-Barr virus appeared linked to several top co-occurrence clusters. Because the 87-base-pair reads could not distinguish some IMGT-functional V segments, including TRBV6-2 and TRBV6-3, those segments were excluded. The only immune exposure information available for the cohort was CMV serostatus. The sequencing pipeline was judged likely to have produced a cluster of highly shared sequence variants as a technical artifact. The authors suggested that the approach could potentially be extended to other disease states and immunological phenotypes. In a later analysis, most CMV-associated TCR beta chains were found to appear HLA-restricted, with HLA associations seemingly driven largely by CMV exposure. Assigning TCR associations to individual alleles was difficult when HLA alleles, especially DR and DQ, strongly co-occurred. Linkage disequilibrium might explain the correlated functional status among segregating V segments, but an unknown experimental factor could not be excluded. According to a later analysis, TCR association rates differed among HLA loci, with DRB1 alleles showing the most associated TCRs and HLA-C alleles showing the fewest.

Library preparation was by the immunoSEQ multiplex PCR assay. A mixture of 60 forward primers for TCR Vbeta segments and 13 reverse primers for TCR Jbeta segments was used in the multiplex PCR. The CDR3 region of rearranged TCR beta genes was amplified from genomic DNA with a multiplex PCR assay. The amplified TCR beta libraries were sequenced on the Illumina HiSeq System as 87-base-pair reads. The original pipeline was this. A later analysis tallied 75 million to 95 million unique TCR beta chains across the 650 to 750 repertoires, and approximately 11 million of those chains were shared by two or more donors. To remove PCR and sequencing errors, raw reads were error-corrected and collapsed into unique sequences using a nearest-neighbor algorithm that merged closely related sequences. V, D and J gene segments were assigned by aligning CDR3 sequences to IMGT reference sequences. For a sequence to be retained, a match of at least six nucleotides was required to both a V gene segment and a J gene segment. Rearrangements were called productive when the CDR3 lacked stop codons and stayed in frame with V and J; all others were non-productive. Following IMGT convention, CDR3 was defined as the stretch from the second conserved V-encoded cysteine to the conserved J-encoded phenylalanine. The earlier analysis of about 610 of the donors excluded sequences that lacked an unambiguous match to a single V gene segment. In an earlier analysis of some 590 of the donors, V segments were called functional above 56.7% productive rearrangements and were called segregating when the between-donor standard deviation exceeded 5%. A statistical classification framework was developed to diagnose cytomegalovirus status using the catalog of TCR beta chain sequences. A later analysis assigned V and J genes by comparing TCR nucleotide sequences with IMGT/GENE-DB human TR gene sequences. In a later analysis, CDR3 sequences and most-parsimonious VDJ recombination scenarios were assigned using the TCRdist pipeline. In a later analysis, each TCR beta chain was defined by its CDR3 amino acid sequence together with its V-gene family, and reads lacking a unique V-gene family were excluded. In a later analysis, a few hundred highly shared, low-generation-probability nucleotide sequences were removed to address suspected cross-contamination and a sequencing artifact. In a later analysis, a clonal expansion index was calculated for each public chain from normalized within-repertoire ranks of inferred template counts. In a later analysis, generation probabilities were computed using a VDJ recombination model fitted to out-of-frame rearrangements, and the results were checked against IGoR. A later analysis scored TCR-TCR, TCR-HLA and TCR-CMV co-occurrence with hypergeometric tests, applying a repertoire-size bias correction to TCR pairs. To estimate false discovery rates, a later analysis permuted the HLA or CMV assignments 20 times. A later analysis grouped co-occurring TCRs with DBSCAN, adding TCRdist sequence similarity when clustering within HLA-allele-positive subsets. For co-occurrence clustering, repertoires with fewer than 30,000 or more than 120,000 public chains were excluded, along with about five repertoires with anomalous nucleotide sharing. The table was pulled from immuneACCESS by TCRdb, which kept in-frame rearrangements only. Such tables lose some clones; where checked, under half of the loss comes from unresolved V genes, and the rest has no known cause. For V, J and clone size, that table is used; D and trimming come from the DNA. This sample holds some 180,000 clones; roughly 78% were observed only once. In total, the top ten clones hold around 4.3% of the sample.

This TCR derives from a young woman in good health and CMV-seropositive. The rearranged chain carries TRBV4-1 and TRBJ2-1, with no confident D gene call. The sample was PBMCs. CDR3 sequence: CASSQERDVRNEQFF. Read as DNA, the sequence is TGCGCCAGCAGCCAAGAGAGAGACGTGAGGAATGAGCAGTTCTTC.